A selection of T cell receptor beta chains follows, all from one sample in a study of shared clonotypes between healthy human individuals. Only in-frame clones appear in the TCRdb table, and some are missing; sequencing was by immunoSEQ multiplex PCR. The profile shows a few hundred thousand clones, over 60% of them singletons. The sample comprised memory CD4+ T cells sorted from blood. The receptor set was obtained from a man aged 25-40 years in good health. Each CDR3 is given with its conserved first and last residue. The D gene is left open where the match is weak. The size field is filled for only some rows; it gives once, few, many or a size class.

j_call d_call clone_size cdr3_length v_call cdr3_nt cdr3_aa
TRBJ1-2 TRBD1 . 15 TRBV29-1 TGCAGCGTTGAACTAGGCGGGACAGGGCTCGGAGGCTACACCTTC CSVELGGTGLGGYTF
TRBJ2-3 . . 17 TRBV7-2 TGTGCCAGCAGCTTAAGGACAACTCCCCTAAGCACAGATACGCAGTATTTT CASSLRTTPLSTDTQYF
TRBJ2-5 . few 18 TRBV7-9 TGTGCCAGCAGCTTATGGGGTTTAGGTACCCCCATTTCAGAGACCCAGTACTTC CASSLWGLGTPISETQYF
TRBJ1-2 . . 13 TRBV6-6 TGTGCCAGCAGTTACTTGGGGGAAGGGGGCTACACCTTC CASSYLGEGGYTF
TRBJ1-3 . . 14 TRBV28 TGTGCCAGCAGTGACAGTAACTCTGGAAACACCATATATTTT CASSDSNSGNTIYF
TRBJ1-2 . . 15 TRBV10-3 TGTGCCATCAGTGGAAGAACGGACGGTGGCTATGGCTACACCTTC CAISGRTDGGYGYTF
TRBJ2-1 . . 15 TRBV5-4 TGTGCCAGCAGCGACCCGAGGGGGTCCTACAATGAGCAGTTCTTC CASSDPRGSYNEQFF
TRBJ1-4 . . 16 TRBV5-1 TGCGCCAGCAGCTTGGTCGGGGAAGGGTCTAATGAAAAACTGTTTTTT CASSLVGEGSNEKLFF
TRBJ1-5 . few 12 TRBV28 TGTGCCAGTGCGGAGACCGATCAGCCCCAGCATTTT CASAETDQPQHF
TRBJ1-4 TRBD1 . 15 TRBV28 TGTGCCAGCAGTTTAGGCGGGACAGTTAATGAAAAACTGTTTTTT CASSLGGTVNEKLFF
TRBJ1-5 . few 14 TRBV2 TGTGCCAGCAGTGGAACTGGCGGGAATCAGCCCCAGCATTTT CASSGTGGNQPQHF
TRBJ1-5 . . 15 TRBV30 TGTGCCTGGAGCATCACAGGGAGGGGGAATCAGCCCCAGCATTTT CAWSITGRGNQPQHF
TRBJ2-1 . . 15 TRBV5-3 TGTGCCAGCAGCCTCACAGGAGCCTCCTACAATGAGCAGTTCTTC CASSLTGASYNEQFF
TRBJ2-5 TRBD1 . 15 TRBV18 TGTGCCAGCTCCAGCAACAGGGGTGGTATAGAGACCCAGTACTTC CASSSNRGGIETQYF
TRBJ2-7 TRBD1 many 13 TRBV29-1 TGCAGCGTCCGAGGACAGGGTCGGTACGAGCAGTACTTC CSVRGQGRYEQYF
TRBJ1-1 . . 16 TRBV28 TGTGCCAGCAGTCCCCCTGCAGGGCAGGGGAGCACTGAAGCTTTCTTT CASSPPAGQGSTEAFF
TRBJ2-2 . few 15 TRBV5-1 TGCGCCAGCAGCTTGGAGGCAGGGATTATCGGGGAGCTGTTTTTT CASSLEAGIIGELFF
TRBJ2-1 TRBD2 . 16 TRBV5-5 TGTGCCAGCAGCTCGCTAGCGGGAGATTCCCTCAATGAGCAGTTCTTC CASSSLAGDSLNEQFF